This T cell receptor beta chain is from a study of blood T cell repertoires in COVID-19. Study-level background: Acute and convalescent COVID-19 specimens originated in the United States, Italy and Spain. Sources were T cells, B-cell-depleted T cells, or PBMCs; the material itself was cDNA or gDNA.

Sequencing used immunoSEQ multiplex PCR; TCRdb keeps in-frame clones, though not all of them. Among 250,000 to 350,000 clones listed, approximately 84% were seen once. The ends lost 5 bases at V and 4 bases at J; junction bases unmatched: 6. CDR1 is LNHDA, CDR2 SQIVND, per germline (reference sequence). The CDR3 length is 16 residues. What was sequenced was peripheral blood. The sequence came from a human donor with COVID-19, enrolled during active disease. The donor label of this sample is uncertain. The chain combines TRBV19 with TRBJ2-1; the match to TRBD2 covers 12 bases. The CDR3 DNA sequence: TGTGCCAGTAGTGGACTAGCGGGAAGATCTTACAATGAGCAGTTCTTC. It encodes CASSGLAGRSYNEQFF.